There are many counts of the clone carrying this T cell receptor beta chain. Its antigen is currently unknown. Individual cDNA molecules each received unique molecular identifiers attached to them. MiXCR was run by TCRdb on the 5' RACE reads, yielding one entry per CDR3 protein. Of some 60,000 distinct CDR3 sequences in the sample, approximately 9.3% were seen once. The ends were cut back, 5 bases at V and 6 bases at J, with 13 bases in the middle. The germline gives CDR1 SGHTA, CDR2 FQGNSA. This CDR3 region has 13 residues. These data come from a study of early T cells in non-severe SARS-CoV-2 infection. At the level of the study: Whole-blood bulk RNA, unsorted, was sequenced, and chains were unpaired. Notes on the study in general: Clonotype matching in VDJdb favored anti-spike CD8 responses and did not capture private and CD4 specificities.

The clonotype comes from an adult who was a healthcare worker with PCR-confirmed SARS-CoV-2 infection or an uninfected control (not recorded which). The specimen sequenced was whole blood. V usage is TRBV7-2 and J usage is TRBJ1-1; no firm D call. The CDR3 protein is CASSKPRLSEAFF. Here the CDR3 DNA reads TGTGCCAGCAGCAAACCACGGTTGTCTGAAGCTTTCTTT. The variable domain in full, completed from reference TRBV7-2 and TRBJ1-1, reads GAGVSQSPSNKVTEKGKDVELRCDPISGHTALYWYRQSLGQGLEFLIYFQGNSAPDKSGLPSDRFSAERTGGSVSTLTIQRTQQEDSAVYLCASSKPRLSEAFFGQGTRLTVV.